The entry below describes one T cell receptor (beta chain). The CDR3 totals 14 residues. V dropped 5 bases and J dropped 1; count of bases not matched to a gene: 4. Germline assignment: CDR1 LGHDT and CDR2 YNNKEL (reference sequence). Per the original data handling: Amplification of reference gene primers provided the estimated nucleated cell counts. Data came from immunoSEQ multiplex PCR; TCRdb stores just in-frame clones and leaves some out. Clone size and V and J calls were adopted from that table, with D and trimming inferred from the DNA. The top ten clones hold roughly 2.6% of a sample with 90,000 to 150,000 clones, roughly 80% of them seen once. The data were obtained in a study of blood T cell repertoires in COVID-19. Study-wide background: T cells, B-cell-depleted T cells, or PBMCs supplied cDNA or gDNA.

This receptor was obtained from a man in his fifties with acute or convalescent COVID-19. Material for sequencing was peripheral blood. V and J are TRBV3-1 (or the pseudogene TRBV3-2) and TRBJ1-1; 7 nucleotides agree with TRBD1. The CDR3 DNA follows: TGTGCCAGCAGCTCTTACAGGGGGAACACTGAAGCTTTCTTT. This sequence encodes CASSSYRGNTEAFF.